This T cell receptor beta chain was profiled in a study of T cells after yellow fever vaccination. V trimming: 8 bases; J trimming: 3 bases; junction bases outside the gene matches: 7. The CDR3 is made up of 14 amino acids. Overall study findings and caveats: Abundant clonotypes from the bulk population could contaminate FACS-sorted repertoires.

Via MiXCR, TCRdb re-called the 5' RACE reads, giving one row per CDR3 protein. Of 200,000 to 250,000 distinct CDR3 sequences in the sample, around 3.1% were seen once. Many counts were recorded for this clonotype. Its antigen is not known. The sequence came from a man aged 18 to 30 who received the YFV17D yellow fever vaccine. This chain links TRBV12-3 or TRBV12-4 with TRBJ2-3; 8 bases match TRBD2. This material consisted of CD4+ T cells sorted from PBMCs, taken 10 days after the yellow fever booster vaccination. The CDR3 nucleotides are TGTGCCAGCGCTCTCGGGGGGGGGACAGATACGCAGTATTTT. This encodes CASALGGGTDTQYF.